The 20 T cell receptor beta chains below all came from one sample that was sequenced in a study of cytomegalovirus exposure and HLA in healthy donors. TCRdb keeps only in-frame clones here, not all; method: immunoSEQ multiplex PCR. The data hold some 240,000 clones, with approximately 83% observed a single time. The sample comprised PBMCs. The receptor source for this set is a woman in her thirties in good health and CMV-seropositive.

The chain combines TRBV5-1 with TRBJ1-4; TRBD1 matches at 9 bases. V gave up 1 base and J gave up 8 bases; unmatched junction bases: 9. Germline CDR1 reads SGHRS; CDR2 reads YFSETQ. CDR3 length: 16 amino acids. Here the CDR3 DNA reads TGCGCCAGCAGCTTGTCGATACAGGGGGCAGGAGAAAAACTGTTTTTT. The encoded protein is CASSLSIQGAGEKLFF.

This clone was counted only a few times. The V call is TRBV10-1, the J call TRBJ2-1; TRBD1 aligns across 8 bases. The CDR3 is made up of 13 amino acids. Germline values: CDR1 WNHNN, CDR2 SYGVQD (reference sequence). V lost 6 bases to trimming and J lost 8 bases; unmatched junction nucleotides: 6. CDR3 region: CASSPGGRDEQFF. For the CDR3, the DNA is TGCGCCAGCAGCCCAGGGGGCCGCGATGAGCAGTTCTTC.

Here the CDR3 reads CASTLELGQYF. For the CDR3, the DNA is TGTGCCAGCACACTAGAGCTAGGGCAGTACTTC. The chain is built from TRBV6-1 and TRBJ2-7; a weak D match, TRBD2 (5 bases). There are 11 residues in the CDR3. V lost 7 bases, J lost 9 bases, and 13 bases lay in between. The V gene's germline CDR1 is MNHNS and CDR2 SASEGT.

This clone was detected only once. The chain employs TRBV7-9 and TRBJ2-7, with TRBD2 identical over 9 bases. Germline V lookup: CDR1 SEHNR, CDR2 FQNEAQ (reference sequence). The trim removed 3 bases at V and 7 bases at J, leaving 7 bases unmatched. The CDR3 loop spans 14 amino acids. CDR3 nucleotides: TGTGCCAGCAGCTTCGGGCTAGCGGGAAAGGAGCAGTACTTC. It codes for CASSFGLAGKEQYF. Complete variable domain (other parts from reference TRBV7-9 and TRBJ2-7): DTGVSQNPRHKITKRGQNVTFRCDPISEHNRLYWYRQTLGQGPEFLTYFQNEAQLEKSRLLSDRFSAERPKGSFSTLEIQRTEQGDSAMYLCASSFGLAGKEQYFGPGTRLTVT.

The chain has TRBV5-5 and TRBJ1-2; 11 bases align to TRBD1. Trimming cost V 6 bases and J 4 bases; bases outside gene matches: 5. Germline assignment: CDR1 SGHKS and CDR2 YYEKEE (reference sequence). CDR3 length equals 14 residues. The CDR3 coding sequence is TGTGCCAGCATCCGGACAGGGGGCCCCTATGGCTACACCTTC. Residues: CASIRTGGPYGYTF. Full variable domain (missing parts from reference TRBV5-5 and TRBJ1-2): DAGVTQSPTHLIKTRGQQVTLRCSPISGHKSVSWYQQVLGQGPQFIFQYYEKEERGRGNFPDRFSARQFPNYSSELNVNALLLGDSALYLCASIRTGGPYGYTFGSGTRLTVV.

The CDR3 region is CASSLDLPGEQYF. CDR3 in DNA: TGTGCCAGCAGCTTAGATCTCCCAGGGGAGCAGTACTTC. The genes are TRBV5-4 and TRBJ2-7, with D possibly being TRBD1 (5 bases). V lost 2 bases, J lost 7 bases, and 13 bases lay in between. This CDR3 has 13 residues. Looked up from germline, CDR1 is SGHNT and CDR2 is YYREEE (reference sequence). Drawing the rest from reference TRBV5-4 and TRBJ2-7, the complete variable domain is ETGVTQSPTHLIKTRGQQVTLRCSSQSGHNTVSWYQQALGQGPQFIFQYYREEENGRGNFPPRFSGLQFPNYSSELNVNALELDDSALYLCASSLDLPGEQYFGPGTRLTVT.

V gene TRBV7-2 combines with J gene TRBJ2-1; 15 bases line up with TRBD2. Germline V lookup: CDR1 SGHTA, CDR2 FQGNSA. CDR3 length equals 18 residues. Trimming removed 2 bases from V and 8 bases from J; junction bases left unmatched: 10. The DNA of the CDR3 is TGTGCCAGCAGCTTACCCTGGACTAGCGGGAGGGCCACAGATGAGCAGTTCTTC. Amino acid sequence: CASSLPWTSGRATDEQFF.

The chain joins TRBV27 to TRBJ2-7; no firm D call. Germline CDR1 and CDR2: MNHEY and SMNVEV (reference sequence). The CDR3 has 12 amino acids. With 2 bases removed from V and 4 bases from J, the gap between germline ends came to 6 bases. CDR3 loop: CASSLPGYEQYF. CDR3 sequence (DNA): TGTGCCAGCAGTTTACCCGGTTACGAGCAGTACTTC.

The rearrangement links TRBV6-5 to TRBJ2-7; the match to TRBD1 covers 9 bases. After removal of 6 bases from V and 4 bases from J, the junction contained 10 bases not matched to a gene. Germline CDR1 is MNHEY and CDR2 is SVGAGI. CDR3 length equals 15 residues. DNA of the CDR3: TGTGCCAGCAGAACCGCCGGGACAGGGAGTTACGAGCAGTACTTC. It translates to CASRTAGTGSYEQYF.

The V gene is TRBV5-6, the J gene TRBJ1-3; TRBD1 might be the D (5 bases). Germline V gene lookup returns CDR1 SGHDT and CDR2 YYEEEE. This CDR3 spans 17 amino acids. V lost 1 base and J lost 1, with 15 bases in between. CDR3 DNA: TGTGCCAGCAGCTTGCGTCAGGGCTCAGTTTCTGGAAACACCATATATTTT. This translates into CASSLRQGSVSGNTIYF.

There are a few counts of this clone. The J gene is TRBJ1-2, the V gene TRBV29-1; possible D gene TRBD1, 6 bases. The germline V and J ends were trimmed by 7 bases and 3 bases, with 15 bases remaining between them. Germline loops: CDR1 SQVTM, CDR2 ANQGSEA. This CDR3 has 13 residues. The CDR3 nucleotides read TGCAGCGCTAAGCTTTCAGGGGACTATGGCTACACCTTC. It translates to CSAKLSGDYGYTF. The whole variable domain, filled in from reference TRBV29-1 and TRBJ1-2, reads SAVISQKPSRDICQRGTSLTIQCQVDSQVTMMFWYRQQPGQSLTLIATANQGSEATYESGFVIDKFPISRPNLTFSTLTVSNMSPEDSSIYLCSAKLSGDYGYTFGSGTRLTVV.

The chain combines TRBV5-1 with TRBJ2-1; D is possibly TRBD1 (6 bases). Germline CDR1 is SGHRS and CDR2 is YFSETQ. The V gene lost 4 bases and the J gene lost 0 bases, with 11 bases spanning the gap. The CDR3 runs 15 residues. The CDR3 sequence: CASSTGTTSYNEQFF. The CDR3 nucleotides are TGCGCCAGCAGCACCGGGACAACCTCCTACAATGAGCAGTTCTTC.

The gene calls are TRBV6-1 and TRBJ2-1; 10 nucleotides line up with TRBD2. The germline V gene encodes CDR1 MNHNS and CDR2 SASEGT. This CDR3 region has 20 residues. Trimming cost V 1 base and J 2 bases; bases outside gene matches: 14. DNA for the CDR3: TGTGCCAGCAGTGAAGGTTTGTCACTAGCGGGAAGTTCAACCTACAATGAGCAGTTCTTC. It encodes CASSEGLSLAGSSTYNEQFF.

This chain links TRBV27 with TRBJ2-1; 8 bases agree with TRBD2. The V gene end was trimmed by 8 bases and the J gene end by 2 bases; junction bases not matched to a gene: 5. The germline V gene has CDR1 MNHEY and CDR2 SMNVEV (reference sequence). The CDR3 loop spans 14 amino acids. The CDR3 spells CASGGLGTYNEQFF. CDR3 nucleotide sequence: TGTGCCAGCGGGGGACTAGGGACCTACAATGAGCAGTTCTTC.

V is TRBV7-9 and J is TRBJ2-1; 7 bases align to TRBD2. Germline values: CDR1 SEHNR, CDR2 FQNEAQ (reference sequence). The CDR3 length is 13 residues. J gave up 5 bases and V 8 bases, and 6 bases lay outside the gene matches. This CDR3 reads CASVLADNNEQFF. The CDR3 nucleotides read TGTGCCAGCGTCCTAGCGGACAACAATGAGCAGTTCTTC.

This rearrangement joins TRBV7-9 to TRBJ2-2; 7 nucleotides match TRBD2. There are 16 residues in the CDR3. Trimming at V came to 5 bases and at J to 7 bases, leaving 13 bases not matched to a gene. Germline values: CDR1 SEHNR, CDR2 FQNEAQ (reference sequence). In nucleotides, the CDR3 is TGTGCCAGCAGCCAGATGAGGCGGGAGTTCGGCGGGGAGCTGTTTTTT. Translated, it gives CASSQMRREFGGELFF.

This rearrangement joins TRBV29-1 to TRBJ2-3; TRBD1 might be the D (7 bases). The CDR3 sequence is 13 residues long. The V end was cut by 5 bases, the J end by 4 bases, with 13 bases between. Germline V lookup: CDR1 SQVTM, CDR2 ANQGSEA. CDR3 nucleotides: TGCAGCGTTAAGGCAGGGGGGCCAGATACGCAGTATTTT. The encoded protein is CSVKAGGPDTQYF.

The rearrangement joins TRBV28 to TRBJ2-1; 9 nucleotides match TRBD2. The CDR3 has 15 residues. V trimming: 3 bases; J trimming: 9 bases; junction bases outside the gene matches: 9. Germline V CDR1 and CDR2: MDHEN, SYDVKM. The CDR3 loop is CASSFVSSGKVEQFF. The CDR3 region has the DNA TGTGCCAGCAGTTTTGTGTCTAGCGGGAAGGTTGAGCAGTTCTTC.

The chain carries TRBV29-1 and TRBJ2-1; TRBD2 is a possible D gene (5 bases). The germline gives CDR1 SQVTM, CDR2 ANQGSEA. The ends were cut back, 0 bases at V and 15 bases at J, with 24 bases in the middle. The CDR3 sequence is 15 residues long. The CDR3 region is CSVEDGLAETRIWFF. The CDR3 DNA reads as TGCAGCGTTGAAGATGGGCTAGCCGAAACCCGGATTTGGTTCTTC.

This clone was observed once. The chain has TRBV13 and TRBJ1-1; no reliable D call. Per germline, CDR1 PRHDT and CDR2 FYEKMQ (reference sequence). The CDR3 runs 15 residues. V was clipped by 4 bases and J by 2 bases, with 14 bases between them. The CDR3 reads CASSYDRRPNTEAFF. The CDR3 region has the DNA TGTGCCAGCAGCTATGACCGGAGGCCTAACACTGAAGCTTTCTTT.